This entry describes one T cell receptor (beta chain). The V gene's germline CDR1 is ENHRY and CDR2 SYGVKD. The CDR3 covers 14 residues. J was trimmed by 1 base and V by 10 bases; bases with no gene match: 8. This sample was taken from a study of blood T cell repertoires in COVID-19. The table came from immunoSEQ multiplex PCR; TCRdb's copy has only in-frame clones and leaves some out. This table holds around 150,000 clones, roughly 85% found once. The specimen sequenced was peripheral blood. This sequence joins TRBV10-3 and TRBJ1-1, with 8 bases fitting TRBD1. The TCR was taken from a man between 60 and 70 years old with acute or convalescent COVID-19. CDR3 loop: CATLEDRENTEAFF. In nucleotides, the CDR3 is TGTGCCACCCTTGAGGACAGGGAGAACACTGAAGCTTTCTTT.